The subject of this entry is one T cell receptor (beta chain). Antigen unknown. TCRdb re-derived calls from the reads in MiXCR, one entry per CDR3 protein. The table lists around 95,000 distinct CDR3 sequences, over 25% of them singletons. The data were obtained in a study of T cell repertoires in cytomegalovirus infection. Study summary: Both CMV infection and a matching HLA type were indicated by public TCR beta signatures.

Germline CDR1 SGHDN, CDR2 FVKESK. Trimming removed 5 bases from V and 5 bases from J, with 15 bases in between. The CDR3 has 15 amino acids. The source material was CD8+ T cells from cultured PBMCs, sampled from culture after CMV antigen stimulation. This TCR came from a human donor in good health (CMV status not recorded). Some clones in this sample may be carry-over from other donors' samples. This sequence joins TRBV14 and TRBJ2-2, with TRBD2 as a possible D gene (6 bases). The CDR3, as DNA: TGTGCCAGCAGCAACCGGGACTTCCTAACCGGGGAGCTGTTTTTT. It codes for CASSNRDFLTGELFF.